This TCR beta chain is from a study of PD-L1 blockade in urothelial cancer. As for the study in general: About nine tenths of the roughly 30 patients comprised males who had bladder-origin urothelial cancer.

In germline, CDR1 is MNHNY, CDR2 SVGAGI (reference sequence). J gave up 6 bases and V 4 bases, and 6 bases lay outside the gene matches. The CDR3 totals 13 residues. Templates that were synthetic TCR analogs were spiked into each PCR. The table came from immunoSEQ multiplex PCR; TCRdb's copy has only in-frame clones and leaves some out. Here the sample spans some 110,000 clones, more than 85% being singletons. Time point here: peripheral blood 6 weeks after treatment start. This clone was picked up a small number of times. Material: PBMCs, obtained around atezolizumab (anti-PD-L1) treatment. The sequence was collected from a man aged 60 to 69 with urothelial cancer. The V and J genes are TRBV6-6 and TRBJ2-7; 7 positions agree with TRBD2. The DNA for the CDR3 is TGTGCCAGCAGTTTAACGACTAGCTCCGAGCAGTACTTC. Translated, it gives CASSLTTSSEQYF.